This T cell receptor (beta chain) is drawn from a study of T cell responses to AZD1222 COVID-19 vaccine. In its sample, this clone was seen once. Some clones are missing from TCRdb's copy, which holds only in-frame ones; the method was immunoSEQ multiplex PCR. Among approximately 130,000 clones listed, roughly 90% were seen once. The V and J ends lost 3 bases and 2 bases, in that order; junction bases with no gene match: 9. The CDR3 length is 18 residues. Germline V gives CDR1 KGHDR, CDR2 SFDVKD. The clonotype comes from an adult who received the AZD1222 COVID-19 vaccine. The rearrangement uses TRBV24-1 and TRBJ2-3, with 11 nucleotides matching TRBD2. This material consisted of peripheral blood, taken 28 days after the second AZD1222 dose. The CDR3 DNA reads as TGTGCCACCAGTGATGGGCTAGCGGGGGGACGTCTCACAGATACGCAGTATTTT. Protein product: CATSDGLAGGRLTDTQYF.